This TCR beta chain was documented in a study of T-cell reconstitution after alpha-beta-depleted transplantation in children. CDR3 length: 14 amino acids. Looked up from germline, CDR1 is SNHLY and CDR2 is FYNNEI. Trimming stripped 6 bases from V and 3 bases from J, with 15 bases between. Unique molecular identifiers were used in preparing the TCRbeta library. One entry per CDR3 protein, called by TCRdb with MiXCR from the PCR reads. The sample has approximately 590,000 distinct CDR3 sequences, roughly a tenth seen once; the top ten hold roughly 4%. The chain has TRBV2 and TRBJ2-7; tentative D call: TRBD2 (5 bases). The sequencing used PBMCs from the stem cell graft donor, collected from the stem cell graft. This clonotype was sampled from a human donor who donated a stem cell graft to a child with acute myeloid leukemia. For the CDR3, the DNA is TGTGCCAGCAGCTGGCTTAATGAGGGCTACGAGCAGTACTTC. Translated: CASSWLNEGYEQYF.